The clone carrying this TCR beta chain was seen at least ten times. Its antigen remains unknown. This sample is drawn from a study of T cells in Graves' hyperthyroidism and ophthalmopathy. About the research overall: Blood from the periphery was taken at initial diagnosis, before any treatment. General observations from the study: Appearing also in blood were most of the thyroid clonotypes expanded above 0.001. Ophthalmopathy was model-predicted a median roughly 6.5 months pre-onset.

PBMCs came from around 9.7 ml fresh peripheral blood. Amplified TCR beta CDR3 regions derived from RNA transcripts. Researchers ran a first-round RT-PCR on the TCR CDR3 using the HTBI primer set. TCRdb redid the calling of the multiplex PCR reads with MiXCR, one entry per CDR3 protein. The data show fewer than 250,000 distinct CDR3 sequences, around 15% seen once. V dropped 2 bases and J dropped 6 bases, with 10 bases sitting between them. Germline V gene data show CDR1 as SGHTA and CDR2 as FQGTGA. The length of the CDR3 is 13 residues. The V and J genes are TRBV7-3 and TRBJ1-1; D is uncertain. The sequence came from a woman aged 18-29 years with Graves' ophthalmopathy. The source material was blood. The CDR3 DNA is TGTGCCAGCAGCTTACAAAGAACATCTGAAGCTTTCTTT. It specifies CASSLQRTSEAFF.